A selection of T cell receptor beta chains follows, all from one sample in a study of radiation and T cells in renal cell carcinoma. Libraries were prepared by immunoSEQ multiplex PCR; TCRdb keeps only in-frame clonotypes and omits some of them. Altogether about 140,000 clones are present, about 88% being singletons, with the ten largest covering roughly 17%. The source was blood, collected from a patient whose treatment included radiotherapy and nephrectomy. The origin of the receptors is a woman aged 45-60 years with renal cell carcinoma. Both conserved end residues are part of each CDR3. A D gene is named only where the DNA matches it firmly. Where a row states a size, it is once, few, many or the class of an expanded clone; other rows omit it.

TGCGCCAGCAGCCCTGTAATCAGGGCAACTAATGAAAAACTGTTTTTT | CASSPVIRATNEKLFF | TRBJ1-4 | 16 | NA | NA | TRBV5-1
TGTGCCAGCAGCAGGGACACAGATACGCAGTATTTT | CASSRDTDTQYF | TRBJ2-3 | 12 | NA | NA | TRBV28
TGTGCCAGCAGCCAAGAGGGGGGGGAGCACACTGAAGCTTTCTTT | CASSQEGGEHTEAFF | TRBJ1-1 | 15 | NA | NA | TRBV4-2
TGCGCCAGCAGCCAAGAGTGGCGCGGGGGGGTAATAGATACGCAGTATTTT | CASSQEWRGGVIDTQYF | TRBJ2-3 | 17 | TRBD2 | NA | TRBV4-3
TGTGCCAGCAGCTTGGCCGCTAGCAATCAGCCCCAGCATTTT | CASSLAASNQPQHF | TRBJ1-5 | 14 | NA | NA | TRBV5-5
TGTGCCAGCAGCCAAGGGACAGACTACGAGCAGTACTTC | CASSQGTDYEQYF | TRBJ2-7 | 13 | TRBD1 | NA | TRBV6-5
TGTGCCAGCAGGGTGGCTGAAAAACTGTTTTTT | CASRVAEKLFF | TRBJ1-4 | 11 | NA | few | TRBV28
TGTGCCAGCAGGCCGACAGGGGGCAATGGCTACACCTTC | CASRPTGGNGYTF | TRBJ1-2 | 13 | TRBD1 | NA | TRBV27
TGCGCCAGCAGCTTGGCGCTAGCGGGGAGCACAGATACGCAGTATTTT | CASSLALAGSTDTQYF | TRBJ2-3 | 16 | TRBD2 | NA | TRBV5-1
TGCGCCAGCAGCTGGGGGGACTCCAGCTCCTACAATGAGCAGTTCTTC | CASSWGDSSSYNEQFF | TRBJ2-1 | 16 | NA | NA | TRBV5-1
TGCGCCAGCAGCCCCGGGGGAGTATGGGATACGCAGTATTTT | CASSPGGVWDTQYF | TRBJ2-3 | 14 | NA | NA | TRBV5-1
TGTGCCAGTAGAGGACAGGGGGACGAGACCCAGTACTTC | CASRGQGDETQYF | TRBJ2-5 | 13 | TRBD1 | once | TRBV19
TGTGCCAGTAGTATCGGTCAGAACAATGAGCAGTTCTTC | CASSIGQNNEQFF | TRBJ2-1 | 13 | NA | NA | TRBV19
TGTGCCACCCGGAGTGTGTCGGAAAAACTGTTTTTT | CATRSVSEKLFF | TRBJ1-4 | 12 | NA | NA | TRBV7-9
TGTGCCAGCAAGGGACCAGGGGTGGGCGAGCAGTACTTC | CASKGPGVGEQYF | TRBJ2-7 | 13 | NA | NA | TRBV2